Shown below are 5 T cell receptor beta chains from a single sample sequenced in a study of OX40 agonist ivuxolimab in advanced cancers. Clones were sequenced by immunoSEQ multiplex PCR, and TCRdb holds only the in-frame ones, with some missing. The data show tens of thousands of clones, with 89% seen just once and under 0.4% held by the top ten. The sample here was CD4+ or CD8+ T cells sorted from blood, taken in a trial of the OX40 agonist ivuxolimab. These TCRs come from an adult with an advanced solid tumor such as melanoma, head and neck, liver or kidney cancer.

The chain couples TRBV20-1 to TRBJ1-1; unclear D gene. The CDR3 has 11 amino acids. With 2 bases removed from V and 2 bases from J, the gap between germline ends came to 3 bases. Germline CDR1 and CDR2: DFQATT and SNEGSKA (reference sequence). The chain's CDR3 is CSARSNTEAFF. CDR3 DNA sequence: TGCAGTGCTAGATCAAACACTGAAGCTTTCTTT.

This clone appeared once. The chain uses TRBV4-3 and TRBJ2-3; the match to TRBD1 covers 9 bases. This CDR3 region has 17 residues. The germline V gene encodes CDR1 LGHNA and CDR2 YSLEER. V dropped 3 bases and J dropped 2; count of bases not matched to a gene: 9. In nucleotides, the CDR3 is TGCGCCAGCAGCCAGAGATTACAGGGGGCCCTCACAGATACGCAGTATTTT. As protein: CASSQRLQGALTDTQYF.

The rearrangement links TRBV10-3 to TRBJ1-4; no clear D. The CDR3 runs to 13 residues. Trimming shortened V by 7 bases and J by 6 bases, and 12 bases separated the two germline ends. Per the germline V gene, CDR1 is ENHRY and CDR2 is SYGVKD. The chain's CDR3 is CAIKSSLDEKLFF. In DNA, the CDR3 is TGTGCCATCAAGTCGAGCCTGGATGAAAAACTGTTTTTT.

The chain carries TRBV30 and TRBJ2-7, with D unresolved. Germline V CDR1 and CDR2: GTSNPN, SVGIG (reference sequence). The CDR3 extends over 13 amino acids. V lost 3 bases and J 7 bases, leaving 16 bases between the germline ends. The CDR3, as DNA: TGTGCCTGGAGAGGAGAGGTACTTTATGAGCAGTACTTC. Amino acid sequence: CAWRGEVLYEQYF.

This clone was detected only once. The V call is TRBV5-3, the J call TRBJ1-5; D unresolved. TRBV5-3 is given ORF status, its function remaining uncertain. The CDR3 runs to 13 residues. The V gene lost 4 bases and the J gene lost 5 bases, with 10 bases spanning the gap. This CDR3 reads CARSQTRHQPQHF. CDR3 coding DNA: TGTGCCAGAAGCCAAACTCGCCATCAGCCCCAGCATTTT.